These T cell receptor beta chains were read from a single sample in a study of T cells after yellow fever vaccination. From the 5' RACE reads, TCRdb called clonotypes with MiXCR, one entry per CDR3 protein. The sample includes about 150,000 distinct CDR3 sequences, 6.6% of them seen just once. This sample comprised CD4+ T cells sorted from PBMCs, obtained 10 days after the yellow fever booster vaccination. The receptors come from a man aged 30 to 45 who received the YFV17D yellow fever vaccine. CDR3s include the opening cysteine and the closing phenylalanine or tryptophan. Each record gives: clone size, J gene, D gene, V gene, CDR3 protein, CDR3 DNA. The D gene is left open where the match is weak. Rows give clone size only sometimes, using once, few, many, or a class for an expanded clone.

clone size: many; J gene: TRBJ2-1; D gene: TRBD2; V gene: TRBV29-1; CDR3 protein: CSVGLANEQFF; CDR3 DNA: TGCAGCGTTGGACTAGCCAATGAGCAGTTCTTC
clone size: NA; J gene: TRBJ2-5; D gene: NA; V gene: TRBV29-1; CDR3 protein: CSVEVETQYF; CDR3 DNA: TGCAGCGTTGAGGTCGAGACCCAGTACTTC
clone size: many; J gene: TRBJ2-2; D gene: NA; V gene: TRBV6-5; CDR3 protein: CASTPRVTGELFF; CDR3 DNA: TGTGCCAGCACCCCGAGGGTCACCGGGGAGCTGTTTTTT
clone size: many; J gene: TRBJ2-7; D gene: NA; V gene: TRBV14; CDR3 protein: CASSQDLTRQYF; CDR3 DNA: TGTGCCAGCAGCCAAGATCTAACGAGGCAGTACTTC
clone size: many; J gene: TRBJ2-1; D gene: NA; V gene: TRBV14; CDR3 protein: CASSQGGRTVYNEQFF; CDR3 DNA: TGTGCCAGCAGCCAAGGCGGGCGGACCGTATACAATGAGCAGTTCTTC
clone size: many; J gene: TRBJ2-2; D gene: TRBD2; V gene: TRBV3-1; CDR3 protein: CASSDRTSGRALGGELFF; CDR3 DNA: TGTGCCAGCAGCGATCGGACTAGCGGGAGGGCCCTTGGCGGGGAGCTGTTTTTT
clone size: many; J gene: TRBJ2-2; D gene: NA; V gene: TRBV5-1; CDR3 protein: CASGESGEPGELFF; CDR3 DNA: TGCGCCAGCGGGGAGTCGGGAGAACCCGGGGAGCTGTTTTTT
clone size: many; J gene: TRBJ2-5; D gene: NA; V gene: TRBV5-4; CDR3 protein: CASSFEAARMETQYF; CDR3 DNA: TGTGCCAGCAGCTTTGAGGCAGCCAGGATGGAGACCCAGTACTTC
clone size: many; J gene: TRBJ2-3; D gene: NA; V gene: TRBV5-1; CDR3 protein: CASSPRFGTDTQYF; CDR3 DNA: TGCGCCAGCAGCCCACGTTTCGGTACAGATACGCAGTATTTT
clone size: many; J gene: TRBJ2-7; D gene: TRBD1; V gene: TRBV29-1; CDR3 protein: CSVRGGSLEQYF; CDR3 DNA: TGCAGCGTCCGAGGGGGCTCCCTCGAGCAGTACTTC
clone size: many; J gene: TRBJ2-5; D gene: NA; V gene: TRBV6-5; CDR3 protein: CAGRGIERETQYF; CDR3 DNA: TGTGCCGGCCGGGGGATAGAAAGGGAGACCCAGTACTTC
clone size: many; J gene: TRBJ2-1; D gene: TRBD2; V gene: TRBV11-2; CDR3 protein: CASSSPGASGGSYNEQFF; CDR3 DNA: TGTGCCAGCAGCTCCCCTGGGGCTAGCGGGGGCTCCTACAATGAGCAGTTCTTC
clone size: many; J gene: TRBJ2-2; D gene: NA; V gene: TRBV29-1; CDR3 protein: CSVVAGSTGELFF; CDR3 DNA: TGCAGCGTTGTCGCCGGAAGCACCGGGGAGCTGTTTTTT
clone size: many; J gene: TRBJ2-5; D gene: NA; V gene: TRBV6-1; CDR3 protein: CASSEVLAETQYF; CDR3 DNA: TGTGCCAGCAGTGAAGTCTTAGCGGAGACCCAGTACTTC
clone size: many; J gene: TRBJ2-7; D gene: NA; V gene: TRBV5-1; CDR3 protein: CASSSGWDEQYF; CDR3 DNA: TGCGCCAGCAGCTCCGGATGGGACGAGCAGTACTTC
clone size: few; J gene: TRBJ1-1; D gene: NA; V gene: TRBV5-1; CDR3 protein: CASSLEGQVTEAFF; CDR3 DNA: TGCGCCAGCAGCTTGGAAGGACAAGTCACTGAAGCTTTCTTT
clone size: many; J gene: TRBJ2-1; D gene: NA; V gene: TRBV18; CDR3 protein: CASSPGSNNEQFF; CDR3 DNA: TGTGCCAGCTCACCCGGGTCCAACAATGAGCAGTTCTTC
clone size: many; J gene: TRBJ2-2; D gene: NA; V gene: TRBV10-2; CDR3 protein: CASSDSRAANTGELFF; CDR3 DNA: TGCGCCAGCAGTGATTCTAGAGCGGCGAACACCGGGGAGCTGTTTTTT
clone size: NA; J gene: TRBJ2-1; D gene: NA; V gene: TRBV19; CDR3 protein: CASSIRYNEQFF; CDR3 DNA: TGTGCCAGTAGTATCCGTTACAATGAGCAGTTCTTC
clone size: many; J gene: TRBJ2-1; D gene: TRBD2; V gene: TRBV5-1; CDR3 protein: CASTLGGTSGHNEQFF; CDR3 DNA: TGCGCCAGCACCCTCGGAGGGACTAGCGGACACAATGAGCAGTTCTTC
clone size: many; J gene: TRBJ2-1; D gene: NA; V gene: TRBV3-1; CDR3 protein: CASSQGTPLGSYNEQFF; CDR3 DNA: TGTGCCAGCAGCCAAGGGACCCCCCTTGGGTCCTACAATGAGCAGTTCTTC
clone size: NA; J gene: TRBJ2-2; D gene: TRBD2; V gene: TRBV7-2; CDR3 protein: CASSRGTSGRSGELFF; CDR3 DNA: TGTGCCAGCAGCCGTGGGACTAGCGGGAGATCCGGGGAGCTGTTTTTT
clone size: many; J gene: TRBJ2-3; D gene: TRBD2; V gene: TRBV28; CDR3 protein: CASSPTSGPQNTQYF; CDR3 DNA: TGTGCCAGCAGTCCGACTAGCGGGCCCCAGAATACGCAGTATTTT
clone size: many; J gene: TRBJ2-2; D gene: NA; V gene: TRBV29-1; CDR3 protein: CSVSPLTGELFF; CDR3 DNA: TGCAGCGTTTCCCCACTTACCGGGGAGCTGTTTTTT
clone size: many; J gene: TRBJ2-3; D gene: TRBD1; V gene: TRBV4-3; CDR3 protein: CASSQIRQGPTDTQYF; CDR3 DNA: TGCGCCAGCAGCCAAATAAGACAGGGCCCCACAGATACGCAGTATTTT
clone size: medium-sized; J gene: TRBJ2-7; D gene: NA; V gene: TRBV5-1; CDR3 protein: CASSRDSQSSYEQYF; CDR3 DNA: TGCGCCAGCAGCCGGGACTCGCAGAGCTCCTACGAGCAGTACTTC
clone size: NA; J gene: TRBJ1-3; D gene: NA; V gene: TRBV12-3/TRBV12-4; CDR3 protein: CASSYRRGAVNNLSGNTIYF; CDR3 DNA: TGTGCCAGCAGCTACCGTCGGGGGGCAGTCAACAACCTCTCTGGAAACACCATATATTTT
clone size: many; J gene: TRBJ2-1; D gene: TRBD2; V gene: TRBV7-8; CDR3 protein: CASSSLGGGAYNEQFF; CDR3 DNA: TGTGCCAGCAGCTCATTGGGGGGAGGGGCTTACAATGAGCAGTTCTTC
clone size: many; J gene: TRBJ2-1; D gene: NA; V gene: TRBV2; CDR3 protein: CASRTTEQFF; CDR3 DNA: TGTGCCAGCAGAACGACTGAGCAGTTCTTC
clone size: many; J gene: TRBJ2-1; D gene: NA; V gene: TRBV27; CDR3 protein: CASSSWGEQFF; CDR3 DNA: TGTGCCAGCAGTTCCTGGGGTGAGCAGTTCTTC
clone size: few; J gene: TRBJ1-2; D gene: TRBD1; V gene: TRBV5-1; CDR3 protein: CASSSQGADGYTF; CDR3 DNA: TGCGCCAGCAGCTCACAGGGGGCCGATGGCTACACCTTC
clone size: many; J gene: TRBJ2-5; D gene: TRBD2; V gene: TRBV20-1; CDR3 protein: CSARGGTSGVWSQYF; CDR3 DNA: TGCAGTGCTAGGGGTGGGACTAGCGGGGTATGGTCCCAGTACTTC
clone size: many; J gene: TRBJ2-1; D gene: TRBD2; V gene: TRBV20-1; CDR3 protein: CSGGGSYNEQFF; CDR3 DNA: TGCAGTGGCGGGGGCTCCTACAATGAGCAGTTCTTC
clone size: many; J gene: TRBJ2-7; D gene: NA; V gene: TRBV20-1; CDR3 protein: CSAKGPQPYEQYF; CDR3 DNA: TGCAGTGCAAAGGGACCCCAACCTTACGAGCAGTACTTC
clone size: NA; J gene: TRBJ2-2; D gene: TRBD1; V gene: TRBV15; CDR3 protein: CATSAGDRLAGELFF; CDR3 DNA: TGTGCCACCAGCGCCGGGGACAGGTTGGCCGGGGAGCTGTTTTTT
clone size: many; J gene: TRBJ1-5; D gene: NA; V gene: TRBV28; CDR3 protein: CASSRNNQPQHF; CDR3 DNA: TGTGCCAGCAGTCGGAACAATCAGCCCCAGCATTTT
clone size: many; J gene: TRBJ1-1; D gene: NA; V gene: TRBV18; CDR3 protein: CASSADMNTEAFF; CDR3 DNA: TGTGCCAGCTCAGCCGACATGAACACTGAAGCTTTCTTT
clone size: once; J gene: TRBJ2-7; D gene: TRBD1; V gene: TRBV5-1; CDR3 protein: CASSLFSGQGLEQYF; CDR3 DNA: TGCGCCAGCAGCTTGTTCTCGGGACAGGGTCTCGAGCAGTACTTC
clone size: NA; J gene: TRBJ2-1; D gene: NA; V gene: TRBV20-1; CDR3 protein: CSASLRYNEQFF; CDR3 DNA: TGCAGTGCCAGCCTGCGGTACAATGAGCAGTTCTTC
clone size: many; J gene: TRBJ2-1; D gene: TRBD2; V gene: TRBV12-3/TRBV12-4; CDR3 protein: CASSLGTSATSSYNEQFF; CDR3 DNA: TGTGCCAGCAGTTTAGGGACTAGCGCAACGAGCTCCTACAATGAGCAGTTCTTC
clone size: many; J gene: TRBJ2-2; D gene: NA; V gene: TRBV5-1; CDR3 protein: CASKEGGVNTGELFF; CDR3 DNA: TGCGCCAGCAAGGAGGGCGGGGTAAACACCGGGGAGCTGTTTTTT
clone size: many; J gene: TRBJ2-3; D gene: NA; V gene: TRBV30; CDR3 protein: CAWRVLGGSTDTQYF; CDR3 DNA: TGTGCCTGGAGGGTTTTAGGTGGGAGCACAGATACGCAGTATTTT
clone size: many; J gene: TRBJ2-7; D gene: TRBD1; V gene: TRBV5-1; CDR3 protein: CASSTRTGAYEQYF; CDR3 DNA: TGCGCCAGCAGCACCAGGACAGGGGCCTACGAGCAGTACTTC
clone size: many; J gene: TRBJ2-6; D gene: NA; V gene: TRBV6-1; CDR3 protein: CASRDEFNAGANVLTF; CDR3 DNA: TGTGCCAGTAGGGACGAATTCAATGCTGGGGCCAACGTCCTGACTTTC
clone size: NA; J gene: TRBJ1-6; D gene: TRBD1; V gene: TRBV4-3; CDR3 protein: CASSSGQGVSPLHF; CDR3 DNA: TGCGCCAGCAGCTCCGGACAGGGGGTTTCACCCCTCCACTTT
clone size: many; J gene: TRBJ2-7; D gene: TRBD2; V gene: TRBV27; CDR3 protein: CASSLFGDNLAGVREQYF; CDR3 DNA: TGTGCCAGCAGTTTATTCGGGGACAATCTAGCGGGAGTAAGGGAGCAGTACTTC
clone size: many; J gene: TRBJ2-5; D gene: TRBD2; V gene: TRBV7-9; CDR3 protein: CASRKVGEREGGETQYF; CDR3 DNA: TGTGCCAGCAGAAAAGTGGGGGAGCGGGAGGGAGGAGAGACCCAGTACTTC